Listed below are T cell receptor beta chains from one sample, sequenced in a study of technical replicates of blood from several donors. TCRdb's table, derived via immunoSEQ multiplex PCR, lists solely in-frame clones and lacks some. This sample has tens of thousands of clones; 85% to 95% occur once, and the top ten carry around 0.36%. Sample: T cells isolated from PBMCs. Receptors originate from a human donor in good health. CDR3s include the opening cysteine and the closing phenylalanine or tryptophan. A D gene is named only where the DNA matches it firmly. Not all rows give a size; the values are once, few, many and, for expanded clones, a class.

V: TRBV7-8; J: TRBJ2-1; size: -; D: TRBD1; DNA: TGTGCCAGCAGCTTAAGTAGGGCCCGGACAGGGGGTTACAATGAGCAGTTCTTC; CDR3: CASSLSRARTGGYNEQFF
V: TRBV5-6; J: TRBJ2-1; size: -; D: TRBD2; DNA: TGTGCCAGCAGCTCGGGACTAGCGGGAGTTATAGGATTCGCCAATGAGCAGTTCTTC; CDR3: CASSSGLAGVIGFANEQFF
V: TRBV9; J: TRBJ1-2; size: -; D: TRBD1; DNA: TGTGCCAGCAGCGATACCGGGACAGGGGGCGATGGCTACACCTTC; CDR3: CASSDTGTGGDGYTF
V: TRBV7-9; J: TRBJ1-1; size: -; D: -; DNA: TGTGCCAGCAGCTCGGGGACACGCGAAGCTTTCTTT; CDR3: CASSSGTREAFF
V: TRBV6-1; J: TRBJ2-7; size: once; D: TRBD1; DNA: TGTGCCAGCAGTCTGGGACAGGGCTACGAGCAGTACTTC; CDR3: CASSLGQGYEQYF
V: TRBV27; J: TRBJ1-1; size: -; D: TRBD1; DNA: TGTGCCAGCTCGGGACAGGTGAACACTGAAGCTTTCTTT; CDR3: CASSGQVNTEAFF
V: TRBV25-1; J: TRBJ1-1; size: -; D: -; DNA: TGTGCCAGCAGTGAAACCCCCAGGGGCACTGAAGCTTTCTTT; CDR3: CASSETPRGTEAFF
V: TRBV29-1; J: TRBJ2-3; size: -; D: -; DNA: TGCAGCGTTGTAGGGGGGGGCCTTTTCACAGATACGCAGTATTTT; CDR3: CSVVGGGLFTDTQYF
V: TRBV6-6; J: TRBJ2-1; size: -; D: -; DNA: TGTGCCAGCAGTTACAGTCGGGGTTCGGGTGAGCAGTTCTTC; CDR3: CASSYSRGSGEQFF
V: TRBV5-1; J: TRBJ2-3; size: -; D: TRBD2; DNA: TGCGCCAGCAGCCAGAGGACTAGCGGGACGTTGGGTAGCACAGATACGCAGTATTTT; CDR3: CASSQRTSGTLGSTDTQYF
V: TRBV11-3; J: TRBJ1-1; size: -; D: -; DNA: TGTGCCAGCAGCTCGGGGGGTAACGCTTTCTTT; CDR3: CASSSGGNAFF
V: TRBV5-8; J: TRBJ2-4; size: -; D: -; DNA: TGTGCCAGCAGCTTGGAGTCAGGGTGGGCGGCCAAAAACATTCAGTACTTC; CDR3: CASSLESGWAAKNIQYF
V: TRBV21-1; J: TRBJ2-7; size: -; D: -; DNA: TGTGCCAGCACCACGGGCTTCGGGGGAGCCATCTACGAGCAGTACTTC; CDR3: CASTTGFGGAIYEQYF
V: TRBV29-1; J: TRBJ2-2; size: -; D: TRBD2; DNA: TGCAGCGTTGCTTGGCGGGAGGGGGCCGGGGAGCTGTTTTTT; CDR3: CSVAWREGAGELFF
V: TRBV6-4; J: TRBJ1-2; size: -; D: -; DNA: TGTGCCAGCAGTGATCATCGGGGTGGCTACACCTTC; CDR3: CASSDHRGGYTF
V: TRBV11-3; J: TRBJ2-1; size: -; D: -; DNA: TGTGCCAGCAGCTTGGGTCGGGAGTCCATGGACAATGAGCAGTTCTTC; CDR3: CASSLGRESMDNEQFF
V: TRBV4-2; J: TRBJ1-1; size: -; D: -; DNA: TGTGCCAGCAGCCAAGTTGGGGGGGAGGCCAACACTGAAGCTTTCTTT; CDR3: CASSQVGGEANTEAFF
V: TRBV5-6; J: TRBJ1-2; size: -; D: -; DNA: TGTGCCAGCAGCTCCACCAGGCGCCCGGAAGATAACTATGGCTACACCTTC; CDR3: CASSSTRRPEDNYGYTF
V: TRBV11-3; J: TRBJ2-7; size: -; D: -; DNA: TGTGCCAGCAGCGGCTTAACGGGACTCTACGAGCAGTACTTC; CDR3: CASSGLTGLYEQYF
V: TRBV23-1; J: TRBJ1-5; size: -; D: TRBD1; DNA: TGCGCCAGCACCACCAGCCCGAGCTCCCGGGACAGCAGAAAAAGCGGCAATCAGCCCCAGCATTTT; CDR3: CASTTSPSSRDSRKSGNQPQHF
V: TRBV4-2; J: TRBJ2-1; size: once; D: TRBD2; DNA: TGTGCCAGCAGCCAAGAAACTAGCGGGAGCGGGGGGGAGTTCTTC; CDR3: CASSQETSGSGGEFF
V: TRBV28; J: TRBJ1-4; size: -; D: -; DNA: TGTGCCAGCAGACTCACAGGGTTTGATGATAATGAAAAACTGTTTTTT; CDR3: CASRLTGFDDNEKLFF
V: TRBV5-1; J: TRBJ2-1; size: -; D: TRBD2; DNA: TGCGCCAGCAGACCCATTAGCGGGAGGGCCTTTAATGAGCAGTTCTTC; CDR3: CASRPISGRAFNEQFF
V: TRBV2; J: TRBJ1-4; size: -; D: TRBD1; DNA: TGTGCCAGCAGTTCCGACAGGGCGGCTGAAAAACTGTTTTTT; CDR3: CASSSDRAAEKLFF
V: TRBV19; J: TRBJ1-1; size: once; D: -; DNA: TGTGCCAGTAGTTTGAGGAACACTGAAGCTTTCTTT; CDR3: CASSLRNTEAFF
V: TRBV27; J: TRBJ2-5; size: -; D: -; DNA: TGTGCCAGCAGTTCCCTGGACAGATTAGATGAGACCCAGTACTTC; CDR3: CASSSLDRLDETQYF
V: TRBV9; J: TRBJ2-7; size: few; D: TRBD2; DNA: TGTGCCAGCAGCGTAGGAGCGGGCGGGAGTTACGAGCAGTACTTC; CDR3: CASSVGAGGSYEQYF
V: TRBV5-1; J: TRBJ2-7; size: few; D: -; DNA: TGCGCCAGCAGCTTCTACAACACCCGGACGGTGGCAGGGGAGCAGTACTTC; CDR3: CASSFYNTRTVAGEQYF
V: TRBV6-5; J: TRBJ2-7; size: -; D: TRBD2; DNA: TGTGCCAGCAGTGGACTAGCGGCCTACGAGCAGTACTTC; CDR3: CASSGLAAYEQYF
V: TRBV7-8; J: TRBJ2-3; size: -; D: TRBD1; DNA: TGTGCCAGCAGCTTTCGACAGGGGGCATTAGATACGCAGTATTTT; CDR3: CASSFRQGALDTQYF
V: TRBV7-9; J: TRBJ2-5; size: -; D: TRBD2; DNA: TGTGCCAGCAGCTTTTACCTTCTAGCGGGGGGGCAAGAGACCCAGTACTTC; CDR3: CASSFYLLAGGQETQYF
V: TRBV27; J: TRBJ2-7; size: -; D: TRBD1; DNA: TGTGCCAGCAGTTTGGACAGGGACAACGAGCAGTACTTC; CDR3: CASSLDRDNEQYF
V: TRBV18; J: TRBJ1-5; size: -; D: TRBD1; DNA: TGTGCCAGCTCACCTCAGGGGGATCAGCCCCAGCATTTT; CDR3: CASSPQGDQPQHF
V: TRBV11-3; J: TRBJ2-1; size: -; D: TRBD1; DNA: TGTGCCAGCAGTCTGGGACAGGGCAATGAGCAGTTCTTC; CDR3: CASSLGQGNEQFF
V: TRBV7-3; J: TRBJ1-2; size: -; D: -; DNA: TGTGCCAGCGTAGGAACCCGTGCGGCTGGCTACACCTTC; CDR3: CASVGTRAAGYTF
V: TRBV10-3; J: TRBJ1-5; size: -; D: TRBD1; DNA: TGTGCCATCAGTGAGAGCCCCTACAGGGGACGAAGCAATCAGCCCCAGCATTTT; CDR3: CAISESPYRGRSNQPQHF
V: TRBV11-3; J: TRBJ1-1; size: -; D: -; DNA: TGTGCCAGCAGACAACAGGGAGTGAACACTGAAGCTTTCTTT; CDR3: CASRQQGVNTEAFF
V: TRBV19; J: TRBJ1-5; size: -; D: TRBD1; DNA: TGTGCCAGTAGTATGACAGGGAGTTATCAGCCCCAGCATTTT; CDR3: CASSMTGSYQPQHF
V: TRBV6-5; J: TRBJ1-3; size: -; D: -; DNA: TGTGCCAGCAGTTACTCCCCTCCCGGGGCTGGAAACACCATATATTTT; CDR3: CASSYSPPGAGNTIYF
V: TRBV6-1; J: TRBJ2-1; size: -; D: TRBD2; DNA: TGTGCCCCCGGTTATCCAGGGAGGGCCTACAATGAGCAGTTCTTC; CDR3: CAPGYPGRAYNEQFF
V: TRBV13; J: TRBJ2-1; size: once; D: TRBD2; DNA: TGTGCCAGCAGCTTTTTGACTAGCGGGAGAATTCATGAGCAGTTCTTC; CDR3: CASSFLTSGRIHEQFF
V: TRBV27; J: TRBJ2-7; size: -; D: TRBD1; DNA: TGTGCCAGCAGTCACAAGGCCGGGACAGGATTATATTACGAGCAGTACTTC; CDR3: CASSHKAGTGLYYEQYF
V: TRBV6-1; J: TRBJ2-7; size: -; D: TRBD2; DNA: TGTGCCAGCAGTGAACAGGGCCTAGCGGGATACGAGCAGTACTTC; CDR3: CASSEQGLAGYEQYF
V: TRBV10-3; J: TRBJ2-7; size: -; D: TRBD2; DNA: TGTGCCATCAGTGAGTCGAGGGGGACTAGCGGCTACGAGCAGTACTTC; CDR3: CAISESRGTSGYEQYF
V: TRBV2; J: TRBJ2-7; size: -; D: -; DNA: TGTGCCAGCTTCCAAGGTCGAAGCGGCAAAGGCCCCTCCTACGAGCAGTACTTC; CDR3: CASFQGRSGKGPSYEQYF
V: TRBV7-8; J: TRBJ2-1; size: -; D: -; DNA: TGTGCCAGCAGCTTAGCTAGCGAGCATAGCTCCTACAATGAGCAGTTCTTC; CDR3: CASSLASEHSSYNEQFF
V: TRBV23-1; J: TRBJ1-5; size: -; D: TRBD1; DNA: TGCGCCAGCAGTCAATCGATGTACAGGGGGCGCATTCGGGAATTGAGGCAGCCCCAGCATTTT; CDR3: CASSQSMYRGRIRELRQPQHF
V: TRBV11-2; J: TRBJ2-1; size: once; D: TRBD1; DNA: TGTGCCAGCAGCTGGAGGACAGGGCGGGATGAGCAGTTCTTC; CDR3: CASSWRTGRDEQFF
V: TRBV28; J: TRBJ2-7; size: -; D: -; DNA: TGTGCCAGCAGTGCAGGCCAGGGATACACCTACGAGCAGTACTTC; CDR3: CASSAGQGYTYEQYF
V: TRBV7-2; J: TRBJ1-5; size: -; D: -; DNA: TGTGCCAGCCAGTTAAGCAATCAGCCCCAGCATTTT; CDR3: CASQLSNQPQHF
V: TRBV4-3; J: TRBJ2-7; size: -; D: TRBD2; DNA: TGCGCCAGCAGCCAAGCTAGCGGCTCCTACGAGCAGTACTTC; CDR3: CASSQASGSYEQYF
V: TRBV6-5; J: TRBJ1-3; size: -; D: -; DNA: TGTGCCAGCAGCCCCACAGCCTCTGGAAACACCATATATTTT; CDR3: CASSPTASGNTIYF
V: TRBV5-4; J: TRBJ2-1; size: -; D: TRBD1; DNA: TGTGCCAGCGCGAGGGGGCGCAACAATGAGCAGTTCTTC; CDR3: CASARGRNNEQFF
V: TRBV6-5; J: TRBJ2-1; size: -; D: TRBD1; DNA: TGTGCCAGCAGTGGCGACAGGGGGAAGAATGAGCAGTTCTTC; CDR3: CASSGDRGKNEQFF
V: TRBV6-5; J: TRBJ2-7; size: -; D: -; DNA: TGTGCCAGCAGTTACTCGAAACTAGACGCGCAGTACTTC; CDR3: CASSYSKLDAQYF
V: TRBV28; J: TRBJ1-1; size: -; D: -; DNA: TGTGCCAGCAGCGGGAGTATAATGAACACTGAAGCTTTCTTT; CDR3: CASSGSIMNTEAFF
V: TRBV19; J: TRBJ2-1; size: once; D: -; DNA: TGTGCCTCCAAAGAGGGAGGTAACAATGAGCAGTTCTTC; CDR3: CASKEGGNNEQFF
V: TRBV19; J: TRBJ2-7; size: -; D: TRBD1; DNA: TGTGCCAGTAGTAAGGACAGGGAGGTGGACGAGCAGTACTTC; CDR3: CASSKDREVDEQYF
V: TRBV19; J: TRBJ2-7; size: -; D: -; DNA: TGTGCCAGTAGTATTTTACCGGGTTCCTACGAGCAGTACTTC; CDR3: CASSILPGSYEQYF
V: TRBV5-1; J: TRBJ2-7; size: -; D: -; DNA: TGCGCCAGCAGCCTAGAATCGGGACACCCCTACGAGCAGTACTTC; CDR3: CASSLESGHPYEQYF